The TCR beta chain under discussion was sequenced for a study of T cells in Graves' hyperthyroidism and ophthalmopathy. After removal of 6 bases from V and 5 bases from J, the junction contained 8 bases not matched to a gene. Germline V gene lookup returns CDR1 SGHAT and CDR2 FQNNGV. There are 14 residues in the CDR3. This clonotype was recorded many times. Researchers amplified the TCR beta CDR3 regions from RNA transcripts. Using the HTBI primer set, a first-round RT-PCR was run on the TCR CDR3. TCRdb ran MiXCR on the multiplex PCR reads and lists one entry per CDR3 protein. Among roughly 530,000 distinct CDR3 sequences listed, roughly 15% were seen once.

The chain combines TRBV11-2 with TRBJ2-5; 8 nucleotides align to TRBD2. The sequencing sample was made of blood. The sequence was obtained from a woman aged 18-35 years with Graves' ophthalmopathy. CDR3 loop: CASRFGGVRETQYF. The CDR3 DNA reads as TGTGCCAGCAGGTTCGGGGGGGTCCGGGAGACCCAGTACTTC.